The 3 T cell receptor beta chains below were found in one sample sequenced in a study of shared clonotypes between healthy human individuals. Generated by immunoSEQ multiplex PCR, the TCRdb table keeps only in-frame clones and is missing some. This sample has about 1.1 million clones, with 78% found just once. Source material: memory CD4+ T cells from PBMCs. The subset denotes: CD45RA-negative fraction. The receptors here all came from a man aged 18 to 35 in good health. Some clones in this sample may be carry-over from other donors' samples.

This chain uses TRBV4-1 with TRBJ1-4; 7 nucleotides match TRBD1. Germline V gives CDR1 MGHRA, CDR2 YSYEKL. The V segment lost 4 bases and the J segment 7 bases; nucleotides outside the gene matches: 3. This CDR3 region has 13 residues. CDR3 DNA sequence: TGCGCCAGCAGCCTTAGGGACAGTGAAAAACTGTTTTTT. Residues: CASSLRDSEKLFF.

The chain joins TRBV7-9 to TRBJ1-2; tentatively, D is TRBD1 (5 bases). Trimming cost V 3 bases and J 0 bases, with 8 bases left between them. The CDR3 is 14 amino acids. In germline, CDR1 is SEHNR, CDR2 FQNEAQ (reference sequence). CDR3 protein: CASSLAGSNYGYTF. The CDR3 nucleotides read TGTGCCAGCAGCTTGGCAGGGTCTAACTATGGCTACACCTTC.

The rearrangement joins TRBV15 to TRBJ2-2; D is uncertain. V lost 1 base and J lost 5, with 8 bases in between. The CDR3 is 14 residues long. Per the germline V gene, CDR1 is LNHNV and CDR2 is YYDKDF (reference sequence). CDR3 residues: CATSRAGSTGELFF. CDR3 in DNA: TGTGCCACCAGCAGAGCCGGCAGTACCGGGGAGCTGTTTTTT.